These T cell receptor beta chains were read from a single sample in a study of blood T cell repertoires in COVID-19. Libraries were prepared by immunoSEQ multiplex PCR; TCRdb keeps only in-frame clonotypes and omits some of them. In the table there are about 160,000 clones, roughly 85% of which are singletons. The sequencing sample was made of peripheral blood. The receptor source for this set is a woman in her forties or fifties with COVID-19, enrolled during active disease. The CDR3 runs from the conserved cysteine through the conserved F or W. D genes are given only for firm matches. The size field is filled for only some rows; it gives once, few, many or a size class.

D: TRBD2
size: -
V: TRBV10-3
J: TRBJ2-1
DNA: TGTGCCATCAGGAGCGGGGGGGGCTACAATGAGCAGTTCTTC
CDR3: CAIRSGGGYNEQFF

D: TRBD2
size: -
V: TRBV15
J: TRBJ2-7
DNA: TGTGCCACCGCTGGGGAGGGCGAGCAGTACTTC
CDR3: CATAGEGEQYF

D: -
size: once
V: TRBV19
J: TRBJ1-1
DNA: TGTGCCAGTAGTATTACAGGGTCGGCTTTCTTT
CDR3: CASSITGSAFF

D: -
size: -
V: TRBV4-1
J: TRBJ1-1
DNA: TGCGCCAGCAGCCAATGGGACTTCGACACTGAAGCTTTCTTT
CDR3: CASSQWDFDTEAFF

D: -
size: -
V: TRBV11-3
J: TRBJ2-7
DNA: TGTGCCAGCAGCTTAGATCTTACGGGGGGCCTCACAGGGGAGCAGTACTTC
CDR3: CASSLDLTGGLTGEQYF

D: TRBD1
size: -
V: TRBV7-9
J: TRBJ1-3
DNA: TGTGCCAGCAGCCCAGACAGGGCCTCTGGAAACACCATATATTTT
CDR3: CASSPDRASGNTIYF

D: -
size: -
V: TRBV4-1
J: TRBJ2-7
DNA: TGCGCCAGCAGCCAAGTCTTCCGGGAATCCCAGGACGAGCAGTACTTC
CDR3: CASSQVFRESQDEQYF

D: TRBD1
size: -
V: TRBV6-5
J: TRBJ2-5
DNA: TGTGCCAGCAGCCAGGGACAGGGTCCAGAGACCCAGTACTTC
CDR3: CASSQGQGPETQYF

D: -
size: once
V: TRBV11-2
J: TRBJ1-6
DNA: TGTGCCAGCAGCTTAGATCTGTCGAGTTCACCCCTCCACTTT
CDR3: CASSLDLSSSPLHF

D: TRBD2
size: -
V: TRBV9
J: TRBJ2-3
DNA: TGTGCCAGCAGCGTATTTTCTAGCGGGAACACAGATACGCAGTATTTT
CDR3: CASSVFSSGNTDTQYF

D: -
size: few
V: TRBV5-1
J: TRBJ2-7
DNA: TGCGCCAGCAGCAGGGGGTACGAGCAGTACTTC
CDR3: CASSRGYEQYF

D: TRBD1
size: -
V: TRBV5-1
J: TRBJ1-2
DNA: TGCGCCAGCAGTTCAGGGACAGGGTATTATGGCTACACCTTC
CDR3: CASSSGTGYYGYTF

D: -
size: -
V: TRBV28
J: TRBJ2-5
DNA: TGTGCCAGCAGCCTCGCCGGGGGTACGCGGGAGACCCAGTACTTC
CDR3: CASSLAGGTRETQYF

D: -
size: -
V: TRBV29-1
J: TRBJ2-1
DNA: TGCAGCGTTGTGGGGAGATTAACCTACAATGAGCAGTTCTTC
CDR3: CSVVGRLTYNEQFF

D: TRBD1
size: -
V: TRBV12-5
J: TRBJ1-1
DNA: TGTGCTAGTGGGAGACAGGGTAGGGGGACTGAAGCTTTCTTT
CDR3: CASGRQGRGTEAFF

D: -
size: -
V: TRBV4-1
J: TRBJ2-4
DNA: TGCGCCAGCAGCCAATTGTACGAGGCCTTAAACATTCAGTACTTC
CDR3: CASSQLYEALNIQYF

D: TRBD1
size: -
V: TRBV3-1/TRBV3-2
J: TRBJ1-6
DNA: TGTGCCAGCAGCCAACAGGGACAGGGCTATAATTCACCCCTCCACTTT
CDR3: CASSQQGQGYNSPLHF

D: -
size: -
V: TRBV6-5
J: TRBJ1-2
DNA: TGTGCCAGCAGTTACGGCCCCCGCCCCAGCTATGGCTACACCTTC
CDR3: CASSYGPRPSYGYTF

D: -
size: -
V: TRBV3-1/TRBV3-2
J: TRBJ2-7
DNA: TGTGCCAGCAGCCAAGAGGGGCCGGGACTCCTCTACGAGCAGTACTTC
CDR3: CASSQEGPGLLYEQYF

D: -
size: -
V: TRBV5-1
J: TRBJ1-1
DNA: TGCGCCAGCGGAACCAACGTGGGGGCAACTGAAGCTTTCTTT
CDR3: CASGTNVGATEAFF

D: -
size: -
V: TRBV2
J: TRBJ1-3
DNA: TGTGCCAGCAGTGATGAGAGCTCTGGAAACACCATATATTTT
CDR3: CASSDESSGNTIYF

D: TRBD1
size: once
V: TRBV5-6
J: TRBJ2-1
DNA: TGTGCCAGCAGCTGGGGACAGGGCAAATTCGGAGTCTTC
CDR3: CASSWGQGKFGVF

D: TRBD1
size: -
V: TRBV6-5
J: TRBJ1-2
DNA: TGTGCCAGCAGTTACCTCGACAGGGTGGGTGACGGCTACACCTTC
CDR3: CASSYLDRVGDGYTF